This T cell receptor (beta chain) was profiled in a study of blood T cells in healthy people across ages. General study points: Possibly confounding the expanded clonotype changes was the fact that donor CMV status was unknown.

A remark on this clonotype: Its antigen is undetermined. The germline gene is not matched at one end of the junction; a read error may be the cause.

The total RNA that was extracted per sample amounted to at least 6 micrograms. Germline CDR1 SEHNR, CDR2 FQNEAQ (reference sequence). The CDR3 loop spans 17 amino acids. Next came a second PCR, run for about 7 to 12 cycles, which used a sample-barcoded 5' primer along with a J-beta primer mix. The study obtained at least 2.5 million CDR3-containing paired-end reads from every sample. TCRdb re-analysed the 5' RACE reads in MiXCR, keeping a single row per CDR3 protein. The sample consists of about 1.4 million distinct CDR3 sequences, roughly 64% of them appearing once. The clonotype comes from a man aged 18 to 29 in good health. The V call is TRBV7-9, the J call TRBJ2-2; D possibly corresponds to TRBD1 (6 bases). Specimen: blood. CDR3 loop: CASSTPRTGKNTRELFF. CDR3 bases: TGTGCCAGCAGCACCCCAAGAACAGGGAAGAACACCCGGGAGCTGTTTTTT.